Listed below are T cell receptor beta chains from one sample, sequenced in a study of CD8+CD57+ T cells in acquired aplastic anemia. TCRdb passed the reads through MiXCR, listing each CDR3 protein once. Here the sample spans around 170,000 distinct CDR3 sequences, less than 55% being singletons. Sequenced material: sorted CD4+, CD8+, or CD8+CD57+ T cells (not recorded which) from PBMCs. These TCRs come from a human donor in good health. CDR3s include the opening cysteine and the closing phenylalanine or tryptophan. The D gene is left open where the match is weak. Size values are once, few and many counts, or a class for expanded clones, and some rows have none.

CDR3 protein | CDR3 DNA | V gene | D gene | J gene | clone size
CASSPTDYTEAFF | TGTGCCAGTAGTCCGACAGATTACACTGAAGCTTTCTTT | TRBV19 | - | TRBJ1-1 | few
CSVEDSNYGYTF | TGCAGCGTTGAAGACAGTAACTATGGCTACACCTTC | TRBV29-1 | - | TRBJ1-2 | -
CASSPDVSYEQYF | TGCGCCAGCAGCCCGGACGTCTCCTACGAGCAGTACTTC | TRBV5-1 | - | TRBJ2-7 | many
CASSVGSGGTDTQYF | TGTGCCAGCAGCGTAGGGTCGGGAGGGACAGATACGCAGTATTTT | TRBV9 | TRBD2 | TRBJ2-3 | -
CASSTTGGARLGAFF | TGTGCCAGCAGCACCACAGGGGGCGCGAGGTTAGGAGCTTTCTTT | TRBV7-9 | TRBD1 | TRBJ1-1 | -
CSARKPGARGTDTQYF | TGCAGTGCTAGAAAGCCAGGGGCCCGGGGGACAGATACGCAGTATTTT | TRBV20-1 | - | TRBJ2-3 | few
CSAASGQAWNSPLHF | TGCAGTGCTGCCTCGGGACAGGCGTGGAATTCACCCCTCCACTTT | TRBV20-1 | TRBD1 | TRBJ1-6 | -
CASSLDSGAGSPLHF | TGTGCCAGCAGCTTAGACTCAGGGGCCGGTTCACCCCTCCACTTT | TRBV7-8 | - | TRBJ1-6 | many
CASRSIAGGRNYEQYF | TGTGCCAGCAGGTCCATAGCGGGAGGCCGGAACTACGAGCAGTACTTC | TRBV6-1 | TRBD2 | TRBJ2-7 | many
CATSRDLTSGRVYNEQFF | TGTGCCACCAGCAGAGATCTGACTAGCGGGAGGGTATACAATGAGCAGTTCTTC | TRBV15 | TRBD2 | TRBJ2-1 | many
CAISGAGSGDSSTDTQYF | TGTGCCATCAGTGGGGCTGGTAGCGGGGATTCTAGCACAGATACGCAGTATTTT | TRBV10-3 | TRBD2 | TRBJ2-3 | -
CASSLGAGGNEQYF | TGTGCCAGCAGCTTAGGGGCGGGGGGTAACGAGCAGTACTTC | TRBV7-6 | TRBD2 | TRBJ2-7 | -
CSAVGWNNEQFF | TGCAGTGCTGTTGGGTGGAACAATGAGCAGTTCTTC | TRBV20-1 | - | TRBJ2-1 | -
CASSVSLDRDGNTIYF | TGTGCCAGCAGCGTATCTCTCGATCGGGACGGAAACACCATATATTTT | TRBV9 | - | TRBJ1-3 | -
CSVRSGGSYNEQFF | TGCAGCGTCCGGAGCGGTGGGTCCTACAATGAGCAGTTCTTC | TRBV29-1 | - | TRBJ2-1 | -
CSAGIAGGGTDTQYF | TGCAGTGCTGGGATAGCGGGAGGGGGCACAGATACGCAGTATTTT | TRBV20-1 | TRBD2 | TRBJ2-3 | -
CASSVTGDSPLHF | TGTGCCAGCAGTGTCACAGGGGATTCACCCCTCCACTTT | TRBV6-1 | TRBD1 | TRBJ1-6 | many
CASSQAGGTTGSSYNEQFF | TGTGCCAGCAGCCAAGCGGGCGGAACTACTGGAAGCTCCTACAATGAGCAGTTCTTC | TRBV4-2 | - | TRBJ2-1 | -